The 28 T cell receptor beta chains below all came from one sample that was sequenced in a study of blood T cell repertoires in COVID-19. The assay was immunoSEQ multiplex PCR, and TCRdb's table has in-frame clones only and misses some. Of some 96,000 clones in the sample, roughly 79% are singletons; the top ten hold around an eighth. The sequenced material came from peripheral blood. The source of these receptors is a woman aged 70-85 years with acute or convalescent COVID-19.

The chain carries TRBV7-2 and TRBJ2-4; 8 nucleotides line up with TRBD1. Germline values: CDR1 SGHTA, CDR2 FQGNSA. This CDR3 region has 16 residues. The V gene end was trimmed by 1 base and the J gene end by 2 bases; junction bases not matched to a gene: 4. The CDR3 region is CASSLGGTGPKNIQYF. CDR3 sequence (DNA): TGTGCCAGCAGCTTAGGAGGGACAGGTCCCAAAAACATTCAGTACTTC.

A few counts support this clone. The rearrangement joins TRBV9 to TRBJ1-1; D ambiguous. Trimming shortened V by 3 bases and J by 0 bases, and 15 bases separated the two germline ends. The CDR3 is 16 residues long. Per the germline V gene, CDR1 is SGDLS and CDR2 is YYNGEE. The CDR3 DNA reads TGTGCCAGCAGCGCCCCGCTGGCAGGCGTGAACACTGAAGCTTTCTTT. Translation gives CASSAPLAGVNTEAFF.

V and J are TRBV15 and TRBJ2-7; no reliable D call. CDR3 length equals 15 residues. With 0 bases removed from V and 3 bases from J, the gap between germline ends came to 12 bases. Germline CDR1 reads LNHNV; CDR2 reads YYDKDF (reference sequence). CDR3 residues: CATSRDLNSFYEQYF. As DNA, the CDR3 is TGTGCCACCAGCAGAGATCTGAACAGCTTCTACGAGCAGTACTTC.

The rearrangement uses TRBV20-1 and TRBJ1-5; 7 positions match TRBD1. The CDR3 covers 15 residues. With V trimmed by 5 bases and J by 5 bases, 12 bases remained unmatched. Germline V gene data show CDR1 as DFQATT and CDR2 as SNEGSKA (reference sequence). The CDR3: CSAGGAPTGDQPQHF. The CDR3, as DNA: TGCAGTGCTGGTGGGGCACCTACAGGGGATCAGCCCCAGCATTTT.

CDR3: CSTVGGGHNEQFF. CDR3 nucleotides: TGCAGCACTGTTGGGGGCGGCCACAATGAGCAGTTCTTC. The chain uses TRBV29-1 and TRBJ2-1, with a possible D match to TRBD1 (6 bases). Between the trimmed V and J ends, which lost 8 bases and 5 bases, there was a span of 16 bases. The CDR3 has 13 residues. Germline CDR1 is SQVTM and CDR2 is ANQGSEA.

This rearrangement joins TRBV3-1 (or the pseudogene TRBV3-2) to TRBJ1-3; TRBD1 matches 7 bases. V dropped 3 bases and J dropped 2; count of bases not matched to a gene: 1. The CDR3 is 14 amino acids. Germline CDR1 is LGHDT and CDR2 is YNNKEL (reference sequence). Here the CDR3 DNA reads TGTGCCAGCAGCCAGGGGACAGCTGGAAACACCATATATTTT. It is translated as CASSQGTAGNTIYF.

The chain employs TRBV5-1 and TRBJ1-1; D is undetermined. V was clipped by 1 base and J by 1 base, with 8 bases between them. Germline CDR1 and CDR2: SGHRS and YFSETQ. CDR3 length equals 14 residues. The CDR3 DNA reads TGCGCCAGCAGCTTGACGGGGTCGAACACTGAAGCTTTCTTT. Translating it yields CASSLTGSNTEAFF.

This clone appeared many times. The gene calls are TRBV9 and TRBJ2-1; 11 bases are a match to TRBD2. Germline values: CDR1 SGDLS, CDR2 YYNGEE. The CDR3 covers 15 residues. Germline trimming cut 3 bases from V and 4 bases from J; bases unmatched to any gene: 3. CDR3: CASSASSGGYNEQFF. CDR3 in DNA: TGTGCCAGCAGCGCGTCTAGCGGGGGGTACAATGAGCAGTTCTTC. Looking up the rest from reference TRBV9 and TRBJ2-1 gives the full variable domain: DSGVTQTPKHLITATGQRVTLRCSPRSGDLSVYWYQQSLDQGLQFLIQYYNGEERAKGNILERFSAQQFPDLHSELNLSSLELGDSALYFCASSASSGGYNEQFFGPGTRLTVL.

This clone has just one count. This chain joins TRBV12-3 or TRBV12-4 and TRBJ1-1; D is possibly TRBD1 (6 bases). The germline V and J ends were trimmed by 3 bases and 6 bases, with 11 bases remaining between them. The CDR3 totals 13 residues. CDR3 in amino acids: CASSFGGRAEAFF. DNA of the CDR3: TGTGCCAGCAGTTTTGGGGGCCGCGCTGAAGCTTTCTTT.

J is TRBJ2-2 and V is TRBV27; 10 bases are a match to TRBD1. Germline CDR1 reads MNHEY; CDR2 reads SMNVEV (reference sequence). This CDR3 region has 17 residues. Trimming removed 5 bases from V and 4 bases from J; junction bases left unmatched: 10. In nucleotides, the CDR3 is TGTGCCAGCAGTAAGCACCCGGGACAGGGGTTCACCGGGGAGCTGTTTTTT. Translating gives CASSKHPGQGFTGELFF.

The chain couples TRBV28 to TRBJ1-5; the D is unclear. CDR3 length: 13 amino acids. Trimming cost V 5 bases and J 7 bases, with 12 bases left between them. Germline values: CDR1 MDHEN, CDR2 SYDVKM. Here the CDR3 reads CASSAPNRQPQHF. The DNA of the CDR3 is TGTGCCAGCAGTGCCCCCAACAGACAGCCCCAGCATTTT.

This chain connects TRBV15 to TRBJ2-7; D might be TRBD2 (7 bases). Germline values: CDR1 LNHNV, CDR2 YYDKDF (reference sequence). Trimming left V 3 bases short and J 3 bases short, with 12 bases between. The CDR3 loop spans 14 amino acids. The CDR3 protein is CATSSGGPVYEQYF. CDR3 sequence (DNA): TGTGCCACCAGCAGCGGGGGGCCCGTCTACGAGCAGTACTTC.

The chain employs TRBV6-5 and TRBJ2-3, with TRBD2 matching 10 bases. J was trimmed by 5 bases and V by 7 bases; bases with no gene match: 9. CDR1 and CDR2 from the germline V gene are MNHEY and SVGAGI. The length of the CDR3 is 15 residues. CDR3: CASNRLAGAVDTQYF. The CDR3 nucleotides are TGTGCCAGCAACCGGCTAGCGGGAGCAGTAGATACGCAGTATTTT.

The chain has TRBV19 and TRBJ2-4; D is unresolved. This CDR3 spans 14 amino acids. V was clipped by 2 bases and J by 3 bases, with 8 bases between them. Per germline, CDR1 LNHDA and CDR2 SQIVND (reference sequence). CDR3 sequence (DNA): TGTGCCAGTAGTATACAGGTTGACAAAAACATTCAGTACTTC. It encodes CASSIQVDKNIQYF.

In its sample, this clone was seen a few times. The chain joins TRBV7-3 to TRBJ1-1; 9 nucleotides agree with TRBD1. V lost 4 bases, J lost 4 bases, and 10 bases stayed unmatched. The CDR3 runs to 16 residues. Germline loops: CDR1 SGHTA, CDR2 FQGTGA. CDR3 DNA: TGTGCCAGCAGCTCCTCCCGGGACAGGGCTCGCACTGAAGCTTTCTTT. It encodes CASSSSRDRARTEAFF.

The gene calls are TRBV2 and TRBJ2-1, with 10 bases aligning to TRBD1. V lost 5 bases to trimming and J lost 9 bases; unmatched junction nucleotides: 13. Per germline, CDR1 SNHLY and CDR2 FYNNEI. The CDR3 spans 16 residues. CDR3 nucleotides: TGTGCCAGCAGTTCCGGGACAGGGGTTGGAATAGGTGAGCAGTTCTTC. Amino acids: CASSSGTGVGIGEQFF.

The rearrangement links TRBV29-1 to TRBJ1-2, with 12 bases aligning to TRBD1. V lost 6 bases and J lost 7; bases outside the gene matches: 3. Germline lookup yields CDR1 SQVTM and CDR2 ANQGSEA. The CDR3 totals 12 residues. CDR3 residues: CSVGQGAFGYTF. Written as DNA, the CDR3 is TGCAGCGTGGGACAGGGGGCTTTTGGCTACACCTTC.

V usage is TRBV11-2 and J usage is TRBJ2-5; weak D call: TRBD2 (6 bases). Germline V gives CDR1 SGHAT, CDR2 FQNNGV. Between the trimmed V and J ends, which lost 2 bases and 2 bases, there was a span of 15 bases. The CDR3 extends over 16 amino acids. The CDR3 DNA is TGTGCCAGCAGCTTACTTGGGCGGGGCTCTCAAGAGACCCAGTACTTC. The encoded protein is CASSLLGRGSQETQYF. Based on the CDR3 plus reference TRBV11-2 and TRBJ2-5, the full variable domain is EAGVAQSPRYKIIEKRQSVAFWCNPISGHATLYWYQQILGQGPKLLIQFQNNGVVDDSQLPKDRFSAERLKGVDSTLKIQPAKLEDSAVYLCASSLLGRGSQETQYFGPGTRLLVL.

V and J are TRBV28 and TRBJ1-6, with 7 bases identical to TRBD1. The CDR3 covers 17 residues. With 7 bases clipped from V and 0 bases from J, the junction kept 9 bases outside the gene matches. Germline V gives CDR1 MDHEN, CDR2 SYDVKM. The chain's CDR3 is CASIKTGLSSYNSPLHF. For the CDR3, the DNA is TGTGCCAGCATCAAGACAGGGCTGAGCTCCTATAATTCACCCCTCCACTTT.

The chain links TRBV5-1 to TRBJ2-7, with 10 positions matching TRBD1. Germline-derived CDR1 and CDR2 are SGHRS and YFSETQ. V lost 3 bases to trimming and J lost 1 base; unmatched junction nucleotides: 10. The CDR3 covers 17 residues. CDR3 region: CASSYRLGQGLSYEQYV. The CDR3 bases are TGCGCCAGCAGCTACCGTCTGGGACAGGGGTTATCCTACGAGCAGTACGTC.

This chain joins TRBV6-2 or TRBV6-3 and TRBJ2-7, with 8 bases that match TRBD1. V was pared by 6 bases and J by 0 bases, with 7 bases of the junction left unmatched. This CDR3 has 15 amino acids. In germline, CDR1 is MNHEY, CDR2 SVGEGT. CDR3 region: CASSQGQVSSYEQYV. As DNA, the CDR3 is TGTGCCAGCAGCCAGGGACAGGTCAGCTCCTACGAGCAGTACGTC.

The chain employs TRBV6-6 and TRBJ2-5, with 12 nucleotides matching TRBD1. The CDR3 is 16 residues long. CDR1 and CDR2 (germline): MNHNY, SVGAGI (reference sequence). V lost 5 bases and J lost 5; bases outside the gene matches: 9. The CDR3 protein is CASSRLGQGAGETQYF. In nucleotides, the CDR3 is TGTGCCAGCAGTCGACTGGGACAGGGGGCAGGGGAGACCCAGTACTTC.

V is TRBV9 and J is TRBJ1-1; 9 nucleotides line up with TRBD1. The length of the CDR3 is 15 residues. Germline loops: CDR1 SGDLS, CDR2 YYNGEE. Trimming removed 3 bases from V and 11 bases from J; junction bases left unmatched: 14. The CDR3 DNA is TGTGCCAGCAGCGCAGCGACAACAGGGGGCTTAGGGGCTTTCTTT. This sequence encodes CASSAATTGGLGAFF.

The chain carries TRBV7-9 and TRBJ2-2; TRBD1 might be the D (5 bases). CDR3 length: 17 amino acids. The V and J ends lost 4 bases and 0 bases respectively, with 15 bases between them. Germline V gene lookup returns CDR1 SEHNR and CDR2 FQNEAQ (reference sequence). The CDR3 loop reads CASSSGWGSANTGELFF. The DNA for the CDR3 is TGTGCCAGCAGCTCCGGGTGGGGCTCCGCGAACACCGGGGAGCTGTTTTTT.

CDR3 sequence: CASSYSVGDQETQYF. The CDR3, as DNA: TGTGCCAGCAGTTACAGCGTCGGGGACCAAGAGACCCAGTACTTC. V is TRBV27 and J is TRBJ2-5, with a tentative D call TRBD2 (5 bases). Trimming pared 4 bases from V and 0 bases from J, leaving 12 bases between. This CDR3 is 15 amino acids long. From germline, CDR1 is MNHEY and CDR2 SMNVEV (reference sequence).

The chain links TRBV4-1 to TRBJ2-3; 8 nucleotides match TRBD2. This CDR3 spans 17 amino acids. The V segment lost 1 base and the J segment 6 bases; nucleotides outside the gene matches: 12. The germline CDR1 and CDR2 sequences are MGHRA and YSYEKL. The CDR3 DNA sequence: TGCGCCAGCAGCCAAGCCCTGCCGGGACTAGGCGGGGATACGCAGTATTTT. Residues: CASSQALPGLGGDTQYF.

The gene calls are TRBV6-6 and TRBJ1-2; D might be TRBD1 (6 bases). The CDR3 runs 15 residues. From germline, CDR1 is MNHNY and CDR2 SVGAGI (reference sequence). Between the trimmed V and J ends, which lost 7 bases and 0 bases, there was a span of 15 bases. The CDR3 DNA reads TGTGCCAGCACCTCGGGGGGACAAGCTAACTATGGCTACACCTTC. Its translation: CASTSGGQANYGYTF.

This chain links TRBV19 with TRBJ2-5; the D gene is possibly TRBD1 (6 bases). The CDR3 runs 14 residues. V lost 4 bases and J lost 10, with 19 bases in between. Germline CDR1 is LNHDA and CDR2 is SQIVND (reference sequence). CDR3 amino acids: CASSRNQNRELQYF. The CDR3 DNA is TGTGCCAGTAGTAGGAATCAAAACAGGGAGCTCCAGTACTTC.